This TCR beta chain was recorded in a study of memory CD4+ T cells and cytomegalovirus serostatus. Overall study findings and caveats: Suggested: most of the CMV-linked TCR signature lies in CD4+ memory cells. A US-trained random forest predicted CMV serostatus with median AUC approximately 0.9.

Libraries were prepared by immunoSEQ multiplex PCR; TCRdb keeps only in-frame clonotypes and omits some of them. This repertoire shows under 80,000 clones, around 78% found once; its top ten account for 2.5% to 3%. The sort gate was single viable CD3+CD4+CD8-CD45RO+ cells for memory CD4+ T cells. After thawing, CD4+ T cells were positively selected. Germline lookup yields CDR1 SGDLS and CDR2 YYNGEE. The CDR3 loop spans 14 amino acids. V gave up 0 bases and J gave up 2 bases, with 5 bases separating them. About this clone: Its matching antigen is unknown.

This TCR was recovered from an adult in good health and CMV-seropositive. The chain combines TRBV9 with TRBJ2-2, with no clear D. The sequenced sample consisted of memory CD4+ T cells from blood. CDR3 sequence: CASSVGLNTGELFF. In nucleotides, the CDR3 is TGTGCCAGCAGCGTAGGCCTCAACACCGGGGAGCTGTTTTTT.